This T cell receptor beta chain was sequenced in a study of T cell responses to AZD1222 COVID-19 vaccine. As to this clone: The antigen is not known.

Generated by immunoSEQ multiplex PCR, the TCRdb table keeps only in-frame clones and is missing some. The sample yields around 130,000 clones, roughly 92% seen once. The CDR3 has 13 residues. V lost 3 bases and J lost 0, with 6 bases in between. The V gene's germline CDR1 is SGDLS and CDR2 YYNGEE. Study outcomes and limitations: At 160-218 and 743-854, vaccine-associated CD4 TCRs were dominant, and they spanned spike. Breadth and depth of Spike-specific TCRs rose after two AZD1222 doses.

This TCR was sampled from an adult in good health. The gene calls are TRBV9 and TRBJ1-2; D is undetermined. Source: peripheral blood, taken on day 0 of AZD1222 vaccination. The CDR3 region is CASSGISNYGYTF. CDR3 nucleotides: TGTGCCAGCAGCGGTATTTCTAACTATGGCTACACCTTC.